This TCR beta chain originates from a study of T cell responses to AZD1222 COVID-19 vaccine. Turning to the study itself: Pooling of second doses given at about 4 or about 12 weeks was done.

Assay used: immunoSEQ multiplex PCR; TCRdb lists only in-frame clones, some missing. The table has about 120,000 clones, around 87% seen once; the top ten hold 12%. The V segment lost 6 bases and the J segment 4 bases; nucleotides outside the gene matches: 9. The CDR3 length is 16 residues. In germline, CDR1 is SNHLY, CDR2 FYNNEI. This clone came up once. V gene TRBV2 combines with J gene TRBJ2-2; 9 nucleotides agree with TRBD2. The receptor's source is an adult in good health. The source material was peripheral blood, sampled on day 0 of AZD1222 vaccination. CDR3 amino acids: CASRAPRGRATGELFF. DNA for the CDR3: TGTGCCAGCAGGGCCCCCCGCGGGAGGGCCACCGGGGAGCTGTTTTTT.